This T cell receptor beta chain was documented in a study of early T cells in non-severe SARS-CoV-2 infection. Study background: Chains were not paired, and sequencing was done on bulk RNA from unsorted whole blood. Study results and caveats: Lookups in VDJdb leaned toward anti-spike CD8 responses and missed private and CD4 specificities.

This clonotype was detected many times. Its target is not known. There are 15 residues in the CDR3. Germline V gene lookup returns CDR1 SEHNR and CDR2 FQNEAQ (reference sequence). After removal of 4 bases from V and 6 bases from J, the junction contained 8 bases not matched to a gene. Individual cDNA molecules each received unique molecular identifiers attached to them. MiXCR was run by TCRdb on the 5' RACE reads, yielding one entry per CDR3 protein. The sample includes about 33,000 distinct CDR3 sequences, 5% to 6% of them seen just once. The chain uses TRBV7-9 and TRBJ1-3; TRBD1 matches at 8 bases. The specimen was whole blood. This TCR was recovered from an adult who was a healthcare worker with PCR-confirmed SARS-CoV-2 infection or an uninfected control (not recorded which). The CDR3, as DNA: TGTGCCAGCAGCTCACGACAGGGGTCGGAAAACACCATATATTTT. Protein sequence: CASSSRQGSENTIYF.